Each of the 27 T cell receptor beta chains below was sequenced from the same sample in a study of OX40 agonist ivuxolimab in advanced cancers. Profiling relied on immunoSEQ multiplex PCR, and the TCRdb table lists in-frame clones only, not all of them. The sample includes 100,000 to 120,000 clones, over 85% of them seen just once. The specimen was CD4+ or CD8+ T cells sorted from blood, collected in a trial of the OX40 agonist ivuxolimab. These receptors came from an adult with an advanced solid tumor such as melanoma, head and neck, liver or kidney cancer.

The chain uses TRBV30 and TRBJ1-3, with no clear D. The germline V gene encodes CDR1 GTSNPN and CDR2 SVGIG (reference sequence). The CDR3 loop spans 19 amino acids. V shed 2 bases and J shed 0 bases, with 23 bases lying between them. CDR3 residues: CAWSLLRTFRSSSGNTIYF. CDR3 DNA sequence: TGTGCCTGGAGTCTCCTCCGGACGTTCCGCTCAAGCTCTGGAAACACCATATATTTT.

The rearrangement links TRBV4-3 to TRBJ1-2; D may be TRBD1 (5 bases). This CDR3 is 17 amino acids long. V was shortened by 0 bases and J by 4 bases, with 18 bases between the two germline ends. The germline gives CDR1 LGHNA, CDR2 YSLEER. CDR3 coding DNA: TGCGCCAGCAGCCAAGATTGGGAGCGGCAGGGAAGCTATGGCTACACCTTC. Its translation is CASSQDWERQGSYGYTF.

V and J are TRBV15 and TRBJ1-1, with D hard to call. Germline V gene lookup returns CDR1 LNHNV and CDR2 YYDKDF (reference sequence). The CDR3 totals 15 residues. Between the trimmed V and J ends, which lost 1 base and 1 base, there was a span of 10 bases. The CDR3 loop is CATSRGAGTNTEAFF. In DNA form, the CDR3 reads TGTGCCACCAGCAGAGGGGCAGGAACGAACACTGAAGCTTTCTTT.

V is TRBV27 and J is TRBJ1-3; 7 bases agree with TRBD1. The CDR3 covers 14 residues. Germline V gene data show CDR1 as MNHEY and CDR2 as SMNVEV (reference sequence). V lost 6 bases, J lost 1 base, and 3 bases stayed unmatched. CDR3 coding DNA: TGTGCCAGCAGGGTCAGGGGGTCTGGAAACACCATATATTTT. Its protein is CASRVRGSGNTIYF.

The chain links TRBV9 to TRBJ2-3; 8 bases line up with TRBD2. V shed 0 bases and J 0 bases; nucleotides not matched to a gene: 9. The V gene's germline CDR1 is SGDLS and CDR2 YYNGEE. The CDR3 loop spans 18 amino acids. CDR3 nucleotide sequence: TGTGCCAGCAGCGTAGAGAGCGGGGGCGCCCTTAGCACAGATACGCAGTATTTT. Encoded protein: CASSVESGGALSTDTQYF.

The rearrangement joins TRBV5-8 to TRBJ2-3, with 7 bases fitting TRBD2. V was pared by 0 bases and J by 4 bases, with 5 bases of the junction left unmatched. The CDR3 is made up of 15 amino acids. From germline, CDR1 is SGHTS and CDR2 YDEGEE. The CDR3 region has the DNA TGTGCCAGCAGCTTGGGGGGGGGTCTGTCAGATACGCAGTATTTT. It encodes CASSLGGGLSDTQYF.

This clone was observed once. The CDR3 is CASSGTFSNYGYTF. CDR3 bases: TGTGCCAGCAGCGGGACGTTTTCCAACTATGGCTACACCTTC. This chain joins TRBV5-6 and TRBJ1-2; perhaps TRBD1 as D (5 bases). CDR1 and CDR2 (germline): SGHDT, YYEEEE. Trimming took off 4 bases at V and 2 bases at J, with 12 bases between the two ends. This CDR3 contains 14 residues. The entire variable domain, with the rest obtained from reference TRBV5-6 and TRBJ1-2, is as follows: DAGVTQSPTHLIKTRGQQVTLRCSPKSGHDTVSWYQQALGQGPQFIFQYYEEEERQRGNFPDRFSGHQFPNYSSELNVNALLLGDSALYLCASSGTFSNYGYTFGSGTRLTVV.

V is TRBV5-6 and J is TRBJ2-7; TRBD2 matches at 13 bases. The CDR3 is 16 amino acids. J was trimmed by 2 bases and V by 1 base; bases with no gene match: 3. CDR1 is SGHDT, CDR2 YYEEEE, per germline. Written as DNA, the CDR3 is TGTGCCAGCAGCTTGAGGACTAGCGGGGGAACCTACGAGCAGTACTTC. Translated: CASSLRTSGGTYEQYF.

The chain is built from TRBV7-3 and TRBJ2-5, with D hard to call. The germline V gene encodes CDR1 SGHTA and CDR2 FQGTGA. V lost 2 bases and J 2 bases, leaving 15 bases between the germline ends. The CDR3 has 16 amino acids. CDR3 nucleotides: TGTGCCAGCAGCTTAGTTCCGTCGTTGGGGCAAGAGACCCAGTACTTC. Amino acids: CASSLVPSLGQETQYF.

The rearrangement uses TRBV7-6 and TRBJ1-3; no firm D call. This CDR3 is 18 amino acids long. V was cut by 0 bases and J by 0 bases, with 15 bases left in between. CDR1 is SGHVS and CDR2 is FNYEAQ in the germline V gene. CDR3 in DNA: TGTGCCAGCAGCTTAGCAACCGCTTCTCCCGGCTCTGGAAACACCATATATTTT. Its protein is CASSLATASPGSGNTIYF.

CDR3 nucleotides: TGCGCCAGCAGCCAAGAGCCAAAAGGCAACAATGAGCAGTTCTTC. Its protein is CASSQEPKGNNEQFF. The J gene is TRBJ2-1, the V gene TRBV4-3; D is ambiguous. Germline-derived CDR1 and CDR2 are LGHNA and YSLEER. V shed 0 bases and J shed 5 bases, with 11 bases lying between them. This CDR3 contains 15 residues.

The chain uses TRBV5-6 and TRBJ1-1, with D unresolved. CDR3 size: 14 residues. The V gene's germline CDR1 is SGHDT and CDR2 YYEEEE. V lost 2 bases and J lost 0, with 8 bases in between. The CDR3 coding sequence is TGTGCCAGCAGCTTTATGGGGATGAACACTGAAGCTTTCTTT. The encoded protein is CASSFMGMNTEAFF.

This chain links TRBV6-6 with TRBJ1-1, with a tentative D call TRBD1 (5 bases). V lost 6 bases and J 4 bases, leaving 9 bases between the germline ends. This CDR3 is 12 amino acids long. Germline V gives CDR1 MNHNY, CDR2 SVGAGI (reference sequence). CDR3 DNA sequence: TGTGCCAGCAGGGAGGGGCGCACTGAAGCTTTCTTT. It encodes CASREGRTEAFF.

This chain links TRBV30 with TRBJ2-3; D may be TRBD1 (6 bases). This CDR3 comprises 14 residues. Germline CDR1 GTSNPN, CDR2 SVGIG (reference sequence). V was shortened by 1 base and J by 7 bases, with 15 bases between the two germline ends. The CDR3 DNA reads as TGTGCCTGGAGTGATGGGGGCCTTAAGAATACGCAGTATTTT. Protein: CAWSDGGLKNTQYF.

This rearrangement joins TRBV6-5 to TRBJ2-5; D perhaps matches TRBD2 (5 bases). V lost 5 bases, J lost 0 bases, and 13 bases lay in between. Germline CDR1 MNHEY, CDR2 SVGAGI. The CDR3 covers 15 residues. The CDR3 nucleotides read TGTGCCAGCAGTCTCGGACGGAGGTACCAAGAGACCCAGTACTTC. Translated: CASSLGRRYQETQYF.

The CDR3 nucleotides read TGTGCCAGCAGCTCCCAGGGAGGGCTCTACAATGAGCAGTTCTTC. It codes for CASSSQGGLYNEQFF. This chain uses TRBV5-6 with TRBJ2-1; 7 bases are shared with TRBD2. The CDR3 covers 15 residues. J lost 3 bases, V lost 3 bases, and 6 bases had no gene match. CDR1 is SGHDT, CDR2 YYEEEE, per germline.

V and J are TRBV15 and TRBJ1-4; 8 nucleotides align to TRBD1. This CDR3 is 14 amino acids long. Germline CDR1 LNHNV, CDR2 YYDKDF (reference sequence). J was trimmed by 8 bases and V by 4 bases; bases with no gene match: 6. The CDR3 loop is CATSMDRAREKLFF. CDR3 in DNA: TGTGCCACCAGCATGGACAGGGCTAGAGAAAAACTGTTTTTT.

The chain has TRBV30 and TRBJ2-5; 8 nucleotides align to TRBD1. Germline CDR1 and CDR2: GTSNPN and SVGIG (reference sequence). CDR3 length: 12 amino acids. V dropped 2 bases and J dropped 13; count of bases not matched to a gene: 9. CDR3: CAWSIGTGQTYF. CDR3 nucleotide sequence: TGTGCCTGGAGTATCGGGACAGGTCAAACGTACTTC.

The chain links TRBV7-3 to TRBJ1-6; D possibly corresponds to TRBD1 (5 bases). The CDR3 has 15 residues. V lost 0 bases to trimming and J lost 7 bases, with 10 bases between them. Germline CDR1 is SGHTA and CDR2 is FQGTGA. CDR3 coding DNA: TGTGCCAGCAGCTTAACGGTGGGGGGAAATTCACCCCTCCACTTT. Its translation is CASSLTVGGNSPLHF.

The chain employs TRBV7-3 and TRBJ2-1; a weak D match, TRBD2 (5 bases). This CDR3 is built from 13 residues. Trimming took off 8 bases at V and 7 bases at J, with 15 bases between the two ends. The germline V gene encodes CDR1 SGHTA and CDR2 FQGTGA. The CDR3 sequence: CASSPGRLNEQFF. Written as DNA, the CDR3 is TGTGCCAGCTCCCCGGGAAGATTGAATGAGCAGTTCTTC.

The chain has TRBV19 and TRBJ2-1; D possibly corresponds to TRBD1 (6 bases). Germline assignment: CDR1 LNHDA and CDR2 SQIVND (reference sequence). V dropped 1 base and J dropped 4 bases, with 20 bases sitting between them. The CDR3 loop spans 18 amino acids. The CDR3 DNA reads as TGTGCCAGTAGTATAGGAGGCTACGCAGGGGCTGGTTACAATGAGCAGTTCTTC. Its translation is CASSIGGYAGAGYNEQFF.

The chain employs TRBV9 and TRBJ2-1; the match to TRBD2 covers 15 bases. The CDR3 runs 19 residues. Germline V gene data show CDR1 as SGDLS and CDR2 as YYNGEE. Trimming cost V 4 bases and J 6 bases; bases outside gene matches: 14. The CDR3 protein is CASSTRTSGGEISVNEQFF. DNA for the CDR3: TGTGCCAGCAGCACCCGGACTAGCGGGGGGGAAATATCTGTCAATGAGCAGTTCTTC.

The chain uses TRBV5-1 and TRBJ2-2; 8 bases agree with TRBD1. Per germline, CDR1 SGHRS and CDR2 YFSETQ. After removal of 3 bases from V and 0 bases from J, the junction contained 1 base not matched to a gene. The CDR3 loop spans 15 amino acids. The CDR3 DNA is TGCGCCAGCAGCTCGGACAGGGCGAACACCGGGGAGCTGTTTTTT. Protein sequence: CASSSDRANTGELFF.

This clone was observed once. The chain combines TRBV5-1 with TRBJ1-2, with D tentatively TRBD1 (6 bases). Trimming removed 4 bases at V and 8 bases at J, with 15 bases between. Per germline, CDR1 SGHRS and CDR2 YFSETQ. This CDR3 has 13 residues. The CDR3 sequence: CASSIEARGGYTF. The CDR3 DNA reads TGCGCCAGCAGCATTGAGGCCAGGGGAGGCTACACCTTC.

V and J are TRBV30 and TRBJ1-2; 8 bases align to TRBD1. CDR1 and CDR2 (germline): GTSNPN, SVGIG (reference sequence). This CDR3 comprises 13 residues. Trimming removed 3 bases from V and 8 bases from J; junction bases left unmatched: 8. The chain's CDR3 is CAWSRDRLGGYTF. In DNA, the CDR3 is TGTGCCTGGAGCCGGGACAGGCTCGGCGGCTACACCTTC.

This chain uses TRBV7-9 with TRBJ2-5, with 9 bases identical to TRBD1. The junction had 6 bases not matched to a gene; V was cut back by 2 bases and J by 5 bases. The CDR3 is made up of 15 amino acids. CDR1 SEHNR and CDR2 FQNEAQ come from the germline V gene (reference sequence). CDR3 bases: TGTGCCAGCAGCTTACGGGGACAGGGCTCGGAGACCCAGTACTTC. This encodes CASSLRGQGSETQYF. Using reference TRBV7-9 and TRBJ2-5 for the parts outside the CDR3, the full variable domain is DTGVSQNPRHKITKRGQNVTFRCDPISEHNRLYWYRQTLGQGPEFLTYFQNEAQLEKSRLLSDRFSAERPKGSFSTLEIQRTEQGDSAMYLCASSLRGQGSETQYFGPGTRLLVL.

The chain uses TRBV19 and TRBJ1-1; the D gene is possibly TRBD1 (6 bases). Trimming removed 0 bases at V and 4 bases at J, with 12 bases between. CDR3 length: 15 amino acids. Germline V gene sequence: CDR1 LNHDA, CDR2 SQIVND (reference sequence). The CDR3: CASSIDLGRGTEAFF. The CDR3 bases are TGTGCCAGTAGTATAGATCTGGGCAGGGGCACTGAAGCTTTCTTT.